This T cell receptor beta chain was sequenced during a study of blood T cell repertoires in COVID-19. Repertoires were generated with immunoSEQ multiplex PCR, while TCRdb's copy carries only in-frame clones and drops some. The sample includes under 300,000 clones, approximately 84% of them seen just once. Sample: peripheral blood. The TCR comes from a man aged 45-65 years with acute or convalescent COVID-19.

CDR3 sequence (DNA): TGTGCCAGCAGCCAAGGAGGGTCTAGCGGGAGGTGGGATGAGCAGTTCTTC. This gives the protein CASSQGGSSGRWDEQFF. The V call is TRBV4-2, the J call TRBJ2-1; 11 positions match TRBD2. The CDR3 covers 17 residues. With 1 base clipped from V and 8 bases from J, the junction kept 10 bases outside the gene matches. Germline lookup yields CDR1 LGHNA and CDR2 YNFKEQ.